A single sample is the source of the 24 T cell receptor beta chains below, sequenced in a study of CD8 T cells in ankylosing spondylitis (dated by TCRdb to between 2016 and 2019). The library relied on 5' RACE. Sequenced using an Illumina HiSeq 2500. TCRdb cleaned the public reads at Q25 with fastp, built clones with MiXCR and kept in-frame beta chains. Each entry is one CDR3 protein sequence, shown with its most common DNA and genes. Across this sample there are approximately 250,000 distinct CDR3 sequences, with about 24% seen only once. Together, the top ten hold over 0.55% of the sample. What was sequenced was blood, either unsorted or a sorted T cell fraction (not recorded which). These receptors all come from a male donor with ankylosing spondylitis or in good health (not recorded which).

The chain couples TRBV12-3 or TRBV12-4 to TRBJ2-1; a weak D match, TRBD2 (5 bases). CDR3 length: 14 residues. Between the trimmed V and J ends, which lost 2 bases and 12 bases, there was a span of 17 bases. CDR3 nucleotides: TGTGCCAGCAGTTTAAGCGCGAGGGCCGCTGGGCAGTTCTTC. Translation: CASSLSARAAGQFF.

The chain employs TRBV24-1 and TRBJ2-6, with no clear D. Deletions cut 9 bases from V and 2 bases from J, with 7 bases between. This CDR3 has 13 residues. Germline loops: CDR1 KGHDR, CDR2 SFDVKD. CDR3 loop: CATGRTGANVLTF. In DNA form, the CDR3 reads TGTGCCACCGGGCGAACTGGGGCCAACGTCCTGACTTTC.

Notes on this clonotype: Given a much more abundant clone one base away, this may be a read error. The genes are TRBV29-1 and TRBJ2-2; tentatively, D is TRBD2 (7 bases). V was trimmed by 6 bases and J by 5 bases, leaving 13 bases between them. The germline V gene has CDR1 SQVTM and CDR2 ANQGSEA. The CDR3 has 13 residues. CDR3 sequence reads: CSVRRGATGELFF. CDR3 coding DNA: TGCAGCGTACGACGGGGGGCGACCGGGGAGCTGTTTTTT.

The table lists this clonotype with many counts. The chain is built from TRBV20-1 and TRBJ1-2, with 7 bases identical to TRBD1. This CDR3 has 14 amino acids. CDR1 DFQATT and CDR2 SNEGSKA come from the germline V gene (reference sequence). J gave up 4 bases and V 0 bases, and 5 bases lay outside the gene matches. CDR3 DNA: TGCAGTGCTAGAGACCCCAGGACAGGCTATGGCTACACCTTC. Protein sequence: CSARDPRTGYGYTF.

For the CDR3, the DNA is TGTGCCAGCAGCCGACTAGTTAGTGGGAACTCCTACGAGCAGTACTTC. Protein: CASSRLVSGNSYEQYF. The chain recombines TRBV6-1 with TRBJ2-7, with D perhaps matching TRBD2 (6 bases). Germline CDR1 and CDR2: MNHNS and SASEGT. There are 16 residues in the CDR3. The V end lost 6 bases, the J end lost 0 bases, and 18 bases lay between the germline ends.

This clonotype was observed many times. The chain links TRBV5-1 to TRBJ2-7; TRBD1 matches 8 bases. CDR1 and CDR2 from the germline V gene are SGHRS and YFSETQ. The CDR3 covers 16 residues. Trimming at V came to 0 bases and at J to 7 bases, leaving 12 bases not matched to a gene. The CDR3 coding sequence is TGCGCCAGCAGCTTGGGACACCGGACAGGGAGTGGGGAGCAGTACTTC. This codes for CASSLGHRTGSGEQYF.

This clonotype was observed at least ten times. This sequence joins TRBV20-1 and TRBJ2-5; the match to TRBD2 covers 14 bases. The CDR3 spans 13 residues. Trimming took 6 bases from V and 5 from J; bases not matched to a gene: 2. Germline-derived CDR1 and CDR2 are DFQATT and SNEGSKA (reference sequence). The CDR3 sequence is CSARTSGRETQYF. The CDR3 DNA sequence: TGCAGTGCAAGGACTAGCGGGAGGGAGACCCAGTACTTC.

The rearrangement uses TRBV10-3 and TRBJ2-3, with TRBD2 identical over 7 bases. After removal of 4 bases from V and 1 base from J, the junction contained 5 bases not matched to a gene. This CDR3 is 15 amino acids long. CDR1 is ENHRY and CDR2 is SYGVKD in the germline V gene. CDR3 sequence reads: CAISGVGGGTDTQYF. CDR3 DNA sequence: TGTGCCATCAGTGGAGTGGGGGGGGGCACAGATACGCAGTATTTT.

The chain is built from TRBV12-3 or TRBV12-4 and TRBJ2-3; the match to TRBD1 covers 8 bases. CDR3 length: 15 amino acids. Trimming at V came to 7 bases and at J to 1 base, leaving 7 bases not matched to a gene. The CDR3 protein is CASIRQGAGTDTQYF. The CDR3 DNA reads as TGTGCCAGCATTAGGCAGGGGGCGGGCACAGATACGCAGTATTTT.

V is TRBV5-5 and J is TRBJ2-2; no clear D. CDR1 SGHKS and CDR2 YYEKEE come from the germline V gene (reference sequence). Trimming took 4 bases from V and 1 from J, leaving 14 bases between them. This CDR3 spans 16 amino acids. CDR3 in amino acids: CASSPRRRLNTGELFF. As DNA, the CDR3 is TGTGCCAGCAGCCCAAGGCGGCGGTTGAACACCGGGGAGCTGTTTTTT.

The rearrangement uses TRBV30 and TRBJ1-1, with D unresolved. There are 13 residues in the CDR3. V lost 3 bases and J 3 bases, leaving 11 bases between the germline ends. Germline CDR1 reads GTSNPN; CDR2 reads SVGIG (reference sequence). The CDR3 bases are TGTGCCTGGAGCCTGCAGCCCGACACTGAAGCTTTCTTT. It specifies CAWSLQPDTEAFF.

This sequence joins TRBV28 and TRBJ2-3, with 9 nucleotides matching TRBD2. The CDR3 sequence is 16 residues long. CDR1 is MDHEN, CDR2 SYDVKM, per germline. V gave up 4 bases and J gave up 8 bases; unmatched junction bases: 13. For the CDR3, the DNA is TGTGCCAGCAGTTCCCGTATGTTAGCGGGGGTGGGTACGCAGTATTTT. Encoded protein: CASSSRMLAGVGTQYF.

The genes are TRBV7-9 and TRBJ2-3; D is undetermined. CDR3 length equals 13 residues. Germline assignment: CDR1 SEHNR and CDR2 FQNEAQ (reference sequence). The ends were cut back, 5 bases at V and 5 bases at J, with 11 bases in the middle. The CDR3 loop reads CASSARPGDTQYF. As DNA, the CDR3 is TGTGCCAGCAGCGCCCGACCCGGAGATACGCAGTATTTT.

V is TRBV12-3 or TRBV12-4 and J is TRBJ2-1; D unresolved. CDR3 size: 11 residues. The V and J ends lost 5 bases and 9 bases respectively, with 8 bases between them. Here the CDR3 DNA reads TGTGCCAGCAGTCGGACCGTTGAGCAGTTCTTC. This encodes CASSRTVEQFF.

V is TRBV12-3 or TRBV12-4 and J is TRBJ1-3; D is undetermined. The CDR3 loop spans 15 amino acids. The ends were cut back, 5 bases at V and 2 bases at J, with 13 bases in the middle. CDR3 DNA: TGTGCCAGCAGTCCAGACGGGCCTCCTGGAAACACCATATATTTT. The encoded protein is CASSPDGPPGNTIYF.

This rearrangement joins TRBV12-3 or TRBV12-4 to TRBJ2-2, with D unclear. Trimming took off 2 bases at V and 8 bases at J, with 9 bases between the two ends. This CDR3 comprises 13 residues. This CDR3 is CASSLIERGELFF. CDR3 coding DNA: TGTGCCAGCAGTTTAATCGAAAGGGGGGAGCTGTTTTTT.

This clonotype has a handful of counts. This sequence joins TRBV20-1 and TRBJ2-1; perhaps D is TRBD1 or TRBD2 (5 bases each). The CDR3 has 10 amino acids. Germline V gives CDR1 DFQATT, CDR2 SNEGSKA (reference sequence). Trimming cost V 7 bases and J 9 bases, with 10 bases left between them. Written as DNA, the CDR3 is TGCAGTGGAACCGGGACTGAGCAGTTCTTC. Protein sequence: CSGTGTEQFF.

The chain carries TRBV7-9 and TRBJ1-2; no clear D gene. Trimming cost V 1 base and J 0 bases, with 9 bases left between them. The CDR3 length is 15 residues. CDR1 is SEHNR, CDR2 FQNEAQ, per germline (reference sequence). The CDR3 protein is CASSLGAEANYGYTF. The CDR3 DNA follows: TGTGCCAGCAGCTTAGGGGCAGAAGCTAACTATGGCTACACCTTC.

This clonotype occurred a few times. This chain uses TRBV12-3 or TRBV12-4 with TRBJ2-7, with a weak D call TRBD2 (5 bases). The length of the CDR3 is 13 residues. V lost 5 bases and J lost 4, with 12 bases in between. The CDR3 bases are TGTGCCAGCAGTCGTCTACTAGATTACGAGCAGTACTTC. Protein sequence: CASSRLLDYEQYF.

This clonotype was detected ten times or more. V and J are TRBV20-1 and TRBJ2-7; possible D gene TRBD1, 6 bases. Per the germline V gene, CDR1 is DFQATT and CDR2 is SNEGSKA (reference sequence). The CDR3 spans 13 residues. V lost 5 bases and J 2 bases, leaving 13 bases between the germline ends. This CDR3 reads CSAHNTGPYEQYF. In DNA form, the CDR3 reads TGCAGTGCTCATAATACAGGGCCCTACGAGCAGTACTTC.

The CDR3 here is CAGRVKTQYF. For the CDR3, the DNA is TGCGCCGGCCGGGTGAAGACCCAGTACTTC. The gene calls are TRBV10-1 and TRBJ2-5; D is unresolved. The CDR3 consists of 10 residues. The V end lost 11 bases, the J end lost 6 bases, and 10 bases lay between the germline ends. Germline assignment: CDR1 WNHNN and CDR2 SYGVQD (reference sequence).

The chain uses TRBV7-6 and TRBJ2-1; D ambiguous. The V gene lost 4 bases and the J gene lost 0 bases, with 16 bases spanning the gap. Germline lookup yields CDR1 SGHVS and CDR2 FNYEAQ. There are 17 residues in the CDR3. The CDR3: CASSSKPAGNSYNEQFF. DNA of the CDR3: TGTGCCAGCAGCTCCAAACCGGCAGGCAACTCCTACAATGAGCAGTTCTTC.

The chain is built from TRBV7-2 and TRBJ2-3; 8 positions match TRBD2. This CDR3 comprises 16 residues. Germline CDR1 and CDR2: SGHTA and FQGNSA. Germline trimming cut 7 bases from V and 1 base from J; bases unmatched to any gene: 10. CDR3 sequence (DNA): TGTGCCAGCACAACGGGAGGGGGACTAGGCACAGATACGCAGTATTTT. This gives the protein CASTTGGGLGTDTQYF.

The chain combines TRBV4-1 with TRBJ2-1; D remains unclear. Trimming cost V 4 bases and J 10 bases, with 23 bases left between them. This CDR3 comprises 16 residues. CDR1 MGHRA and CDR2 YSYEKL come from the germline V gene. DNA of the CDR3: TGCGCCAGCAGCCTTATTGGCTCCTCCATGTTTTCCGAGCAGTTCTTC. It encodes CASSLIGSSMFSEQFF.